This T cell receptor beta chain was captured by sequencing in a study of blood T cell repertoires in COVID-19. Across the whole study: Sites in the United States, Italy and Spain provided acute and convalescent COVID-19 samples. In each case, the material was cDNA or gDNA derived from T cells, B-cell-depleted T cells, or PBMCs.

Authors' data handling: It was from reference gene primer amplification that nucleated cell counts were estimated. Only in-frame clones appear in the TCRdb table, and some are missing; sequencing was by immunoSEQ multiplex PCR. That table gives V, J and clone size, and the DNA gave D and trimming. The table records roughly 160,000 clones, approximately 88% of them present only once. V lost 1 base and J lost 5, with 6 bases in between. The CDR3 runs 13 residues. Per germline, CDR1 KGHDR and CDR2 SFDVKD. Sequencing was performed on peripheral blood. The gene calls are TRBV24-1 and TRBJ2-3; D is ambiguous. The clonotype originates from a man younger than 35 with active or convalescent COVID-19. The CDR3 is CATSDLREDTQYF. CDR3 DNA: TGTGCCACCAGTGATTTAAGAGAAGATACGCAGTATTTT.